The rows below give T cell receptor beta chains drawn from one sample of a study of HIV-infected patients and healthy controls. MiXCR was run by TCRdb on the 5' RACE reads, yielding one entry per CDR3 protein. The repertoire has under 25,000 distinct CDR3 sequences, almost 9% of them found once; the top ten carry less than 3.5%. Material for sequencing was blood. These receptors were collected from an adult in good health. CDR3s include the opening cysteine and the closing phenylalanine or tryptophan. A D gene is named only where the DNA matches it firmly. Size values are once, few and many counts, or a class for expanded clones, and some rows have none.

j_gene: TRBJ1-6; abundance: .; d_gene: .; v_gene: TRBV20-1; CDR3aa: CSARYPASPLHF; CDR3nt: TGCAGTGCAAGATACCCAGCTTCACCCCTCCACTTT
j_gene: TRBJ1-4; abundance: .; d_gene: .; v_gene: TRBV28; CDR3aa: CASSLLHEEKLFF; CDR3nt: TGTGCCAGCAGTTTATTACACGAGGAAAAACTGTTTTTT
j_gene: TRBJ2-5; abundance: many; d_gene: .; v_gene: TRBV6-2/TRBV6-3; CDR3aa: CASRHGGETQYF; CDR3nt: TGTGCCAGCAGACATGGCGGAGAGACCCAGTACTTC
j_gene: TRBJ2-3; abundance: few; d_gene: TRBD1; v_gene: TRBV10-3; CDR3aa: CATKGGQSTDTQYF; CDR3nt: TGTGCCACGAAAGGGGGACAGAGCACAGATACGCAGTATTTT
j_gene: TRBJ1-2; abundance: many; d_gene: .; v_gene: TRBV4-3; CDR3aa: CASSSRHTLSNYGYTF; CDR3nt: TGCGCCAGCAGCTCTAGACACACACTCAGCAACTATGGCTACACCTTC
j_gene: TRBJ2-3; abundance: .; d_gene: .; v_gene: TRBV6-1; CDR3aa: CASSEFSGPSTDTQYF; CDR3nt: TGTGCCAGCAGTGAGTTTAGCGGACCAAGCACAGATACGCAGTATTTT
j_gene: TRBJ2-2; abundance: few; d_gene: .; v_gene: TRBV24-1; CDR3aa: CATGRTGPTGELFF; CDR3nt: TGTGCCACCGGGAGGACAGGACCCACCGGGGAGCTGTTTTTT
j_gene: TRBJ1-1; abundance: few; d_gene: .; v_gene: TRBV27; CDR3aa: CASSFYGNTEAFF; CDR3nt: TGTGCCAGCAGTTTTTACGGGAACACTGAAGCTTTCTTT
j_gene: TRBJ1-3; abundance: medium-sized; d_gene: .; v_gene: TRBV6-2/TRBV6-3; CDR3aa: CASSGKAPGNTIYF; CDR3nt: TGTGCCAGCAGCGGAAAGGCGCCTGGAAACACCATATATTTT
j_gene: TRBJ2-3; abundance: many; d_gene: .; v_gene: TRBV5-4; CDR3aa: CASSLTLPTDTQYF; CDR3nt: TGTGCCAGCAGCTTGACCCTCCCCACAGATACGCAGTATTTT
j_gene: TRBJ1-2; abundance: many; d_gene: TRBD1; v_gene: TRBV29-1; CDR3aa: CSVEEGTANYGYTF; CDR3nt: TGCAGCGTTGAAGAGGGGACAGCTAACTATGGCTACACCTTC
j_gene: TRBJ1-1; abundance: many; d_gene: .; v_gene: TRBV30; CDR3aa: CAWSRRLNTEAFF; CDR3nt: TGTGCCTGGAGTCGCAGGTTGAACACTGAAGCTTTCTTT
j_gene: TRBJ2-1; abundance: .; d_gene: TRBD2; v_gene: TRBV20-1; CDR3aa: CSARDGTSVNEQFF; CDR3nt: TGCAGTGCTAGAGATGGGACTAGCGTTAATGAGCAGTTCTTC
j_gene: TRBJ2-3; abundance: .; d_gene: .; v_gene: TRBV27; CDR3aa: CASSSWTEDTQYF; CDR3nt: TGTGCCAGCAGTTCGTGGACTGAAGATACGCAGTATTTT
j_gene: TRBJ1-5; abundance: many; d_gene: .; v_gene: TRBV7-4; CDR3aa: CASSGQRLYSNQPQHF; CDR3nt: TGTGCCAGCAGCGGACAGCGCCTGTATAGCAATCAGCCCCAGCATTTT
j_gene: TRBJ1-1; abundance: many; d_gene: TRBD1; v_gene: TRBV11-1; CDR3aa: CASSFGQDTEAFF; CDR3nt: TGTGCCAGCAGCTTCGGACAGGACACTGAAGCTTTCTTT
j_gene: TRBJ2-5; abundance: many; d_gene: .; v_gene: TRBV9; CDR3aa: CASSGANQETQYF; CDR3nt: TGTGCCAGCAGCGGGGCTAACCAAGAGACCCAGTACTTC
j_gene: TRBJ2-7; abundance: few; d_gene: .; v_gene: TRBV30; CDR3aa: CAWNGGAYEQYF; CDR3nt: TGTGCCTGGAACGGGGGCGCCTACGAGCAGTACTTC
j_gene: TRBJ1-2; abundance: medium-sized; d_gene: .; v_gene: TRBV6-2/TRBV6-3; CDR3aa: CASRKGHSPDYGYTF; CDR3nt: TGTGCCAGCAGGAAAGGACATTCTCCAGACTATGGCTACACCTTC
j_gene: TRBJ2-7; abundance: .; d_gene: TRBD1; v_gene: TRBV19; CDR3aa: CASSITRQGYEQYF; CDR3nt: TGTGCCAGTAGTATTACTCGACAGGGGTACGAGCAGTACTTC
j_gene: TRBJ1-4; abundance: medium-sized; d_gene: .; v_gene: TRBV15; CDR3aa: CATTPGQREKLFF; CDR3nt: TGTGCCACGACTCCAGGACAGAGGGAAAAACTGTTTTTT
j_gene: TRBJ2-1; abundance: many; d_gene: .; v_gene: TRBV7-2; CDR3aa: CASSLAPRESGSPFF; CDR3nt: TGTGCCAGCAGCTTAGCCCCAAGGGAATCGGGGAGTCCGTTCTTC
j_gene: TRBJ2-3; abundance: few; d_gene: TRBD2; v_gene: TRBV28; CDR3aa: CASSRRTSGGTDTQYF; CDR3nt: TGTGCCAGCAGTCGAAGGACTAGCGGGGGCACAGATACGCAGTATTTT
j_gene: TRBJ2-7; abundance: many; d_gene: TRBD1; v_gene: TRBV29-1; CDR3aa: CSVGQGYGYEQYF; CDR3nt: TGCAGCGTTGGACAGGGGTACGGGTACGAGCAGTACTTC
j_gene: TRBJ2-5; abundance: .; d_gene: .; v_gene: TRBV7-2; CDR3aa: CASRIGETQYF; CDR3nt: TGTGCCAGCAGAATTGGAGAGACCCAGTACTTC
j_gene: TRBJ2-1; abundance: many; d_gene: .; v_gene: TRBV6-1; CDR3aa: CASRRTQGYLYNEQFF; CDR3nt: TGTGCCAGCAGGAGAACACAGGGCTATCTTTACAATGAGCAGTTCTTC
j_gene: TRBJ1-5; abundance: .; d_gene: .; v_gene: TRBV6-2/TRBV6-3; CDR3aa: CASSSTADQPQHF; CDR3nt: TGTGCCAGCAGTTCCACCGCGGATCAGCCCCAGCATTTT
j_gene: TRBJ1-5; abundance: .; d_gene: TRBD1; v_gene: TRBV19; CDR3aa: CASRGVAQGGNQPQHF; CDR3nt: TGTGCCAGTAGGGGGGTGGCACAGGGGGGCAATCAGCCCCAGCATTTT
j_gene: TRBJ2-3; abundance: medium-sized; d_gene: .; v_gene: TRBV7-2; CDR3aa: CASSRQGTDTQYF; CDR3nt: TGTGCCAGCAGCCGACAGGGCACAGATACGCAGTATTTT
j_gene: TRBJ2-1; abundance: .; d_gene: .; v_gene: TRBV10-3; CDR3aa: CAIGEQSGSYNEQFF; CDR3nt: TGTGCCATCGGGGAACAGTCGGGCTCCTACAATGAGCAGTTCTTC
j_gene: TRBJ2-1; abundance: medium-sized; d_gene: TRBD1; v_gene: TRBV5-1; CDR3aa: CASSSGGDSPYNEQFF; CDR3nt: TGCGCCAGCAGCTCAGGGGGCGACTCACCCTACAATGAGCAGTTCTTC
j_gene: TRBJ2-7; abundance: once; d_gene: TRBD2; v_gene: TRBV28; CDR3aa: CASSSPGTSAYEQYF; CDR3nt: TGTGCCAGCAGTTCCCCCGGGACTAGCGCCTACGAGCAGTACTTC
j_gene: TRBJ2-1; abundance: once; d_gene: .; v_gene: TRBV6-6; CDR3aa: CASSYSRVYDEQFF; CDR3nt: TGTGCCAGCAGTTACTCGAGAGTATACGATGAGCAGTTCTTC
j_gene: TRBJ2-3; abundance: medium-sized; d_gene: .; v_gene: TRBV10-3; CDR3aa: CAIMWDKADTQYF; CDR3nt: TGTGCCATCATGTGGGACAAAGCAGATACGCAGTATTTT
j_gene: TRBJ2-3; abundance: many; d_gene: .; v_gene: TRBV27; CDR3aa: CASGGSPDTQYF; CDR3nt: TGTGCCAGTGGGGGGTCGCCAGATACGCAGTATTTT
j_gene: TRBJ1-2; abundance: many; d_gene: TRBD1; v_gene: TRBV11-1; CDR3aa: CASSQEDRSYGYTF; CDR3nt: TGTGCCAGCAGCCAAGAGGACAGGTCCTATGGCTACACCTTC
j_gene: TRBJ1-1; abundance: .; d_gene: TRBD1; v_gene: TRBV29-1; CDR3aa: CSGHRDSLTEAFF; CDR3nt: TGCAGCGGCCACCGGGACAGTCTAACTGAAGCTTTCTTT
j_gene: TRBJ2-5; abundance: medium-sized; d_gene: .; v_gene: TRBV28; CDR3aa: CASSLRAETQYF; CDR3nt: TGTGCCAGCAGTTTGAGAGCGGAGACCCAGTACTTC
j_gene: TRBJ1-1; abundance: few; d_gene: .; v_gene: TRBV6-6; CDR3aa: CVLEVWGAGYTEAFF; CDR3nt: TGTGTCCTTGAGGTGTGGGGCGCGGGTTACACTGAAGCTTTCTTT
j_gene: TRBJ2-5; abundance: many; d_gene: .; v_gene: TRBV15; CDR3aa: CATSRDRAETQYF; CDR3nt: TGTGCCACCAGCAGAGATCGGGCAGAGACCCAGTACTTC
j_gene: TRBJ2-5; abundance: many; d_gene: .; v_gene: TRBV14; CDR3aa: CASSQVSGGETQYF; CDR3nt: TGTGCCAGCAGCCAAGTCTCAGGAGGAGAGACCCAGTACTTC
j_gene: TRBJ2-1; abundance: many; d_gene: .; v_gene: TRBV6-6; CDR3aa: CASLTPARGEQFF; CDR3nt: TGTGCCAGCTTGACCCCCGCTAGGGGTGAGCAGTTCTTC
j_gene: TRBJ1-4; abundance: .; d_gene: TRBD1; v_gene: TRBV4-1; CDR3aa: CASSQEGTVNEKLFF; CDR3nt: TGCGCCAGCAGCCAAGAAGGGACAGTTAATGAAAAACTGTTTTTT
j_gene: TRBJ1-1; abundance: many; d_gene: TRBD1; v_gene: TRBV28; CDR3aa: CASRFRGPNTEAFF; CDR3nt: TGTGCCAGCAGATTCAGGGGGCCGAACACTGAAGCTTTCTTT
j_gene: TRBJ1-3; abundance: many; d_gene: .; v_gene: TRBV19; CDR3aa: CASTPAGNSGNTIYF; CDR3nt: TGTGCCAGTACCCCCGCCGGGAACTCTGGAAACACCATATATTTT